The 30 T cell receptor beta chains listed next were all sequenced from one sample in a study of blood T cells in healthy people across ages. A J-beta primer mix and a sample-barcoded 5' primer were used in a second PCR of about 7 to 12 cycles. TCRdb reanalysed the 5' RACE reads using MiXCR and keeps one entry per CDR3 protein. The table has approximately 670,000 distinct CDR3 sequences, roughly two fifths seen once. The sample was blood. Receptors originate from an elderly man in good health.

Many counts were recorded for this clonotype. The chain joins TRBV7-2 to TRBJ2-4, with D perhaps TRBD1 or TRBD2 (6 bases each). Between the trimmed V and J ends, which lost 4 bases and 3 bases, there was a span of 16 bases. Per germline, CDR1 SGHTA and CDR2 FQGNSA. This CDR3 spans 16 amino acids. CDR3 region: CASSSKGGGGKNIQYF. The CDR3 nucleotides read TGTGCCAGCAGCTCGAAAGGAGGGGGAGGCAAAAACATTCAGTACTTC.

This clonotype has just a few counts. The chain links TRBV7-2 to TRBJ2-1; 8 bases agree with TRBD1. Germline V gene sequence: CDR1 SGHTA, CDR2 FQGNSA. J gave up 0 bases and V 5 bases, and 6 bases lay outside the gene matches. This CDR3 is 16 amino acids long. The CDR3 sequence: CASSPPGTGSYNEQFF. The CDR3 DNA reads TGTGCCAGCAGCCCACCCGGGACAGGCTCCTACAATGAGCAGTTCTTC.

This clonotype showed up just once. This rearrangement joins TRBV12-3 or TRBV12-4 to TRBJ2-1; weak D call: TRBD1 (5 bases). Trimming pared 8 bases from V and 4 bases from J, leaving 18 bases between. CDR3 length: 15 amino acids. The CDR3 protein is CASRDWGGSYNEQFF. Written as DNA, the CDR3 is TGTGCCAGCCGAGACTGGGGCGGTTCTTACAATGAGCAGTTCTTC.

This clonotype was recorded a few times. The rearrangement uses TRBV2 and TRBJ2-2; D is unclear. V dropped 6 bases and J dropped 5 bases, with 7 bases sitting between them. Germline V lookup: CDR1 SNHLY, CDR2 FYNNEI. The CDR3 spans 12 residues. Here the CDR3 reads CASRGRTGELFF. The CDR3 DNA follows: TGTGCCAGCAGAGGCAGGACCGGGGAGCTGTTTTTT.

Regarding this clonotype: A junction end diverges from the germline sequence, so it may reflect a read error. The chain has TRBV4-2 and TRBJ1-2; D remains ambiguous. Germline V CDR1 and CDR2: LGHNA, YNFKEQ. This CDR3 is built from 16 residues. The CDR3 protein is CASSQDRGFSHYGYTF. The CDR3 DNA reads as TGTGCCAGCAGTCAAGACCGGGGTTTCTCGCACTATGGCTACACCTTC.

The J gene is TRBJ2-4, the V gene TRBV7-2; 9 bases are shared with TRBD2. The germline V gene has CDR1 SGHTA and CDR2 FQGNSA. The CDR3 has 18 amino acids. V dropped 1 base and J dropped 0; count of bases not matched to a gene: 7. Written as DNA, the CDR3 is TGTGCCAGCAGCTTAGTCCTAGCGGGGTTCAAAGCCAAAAACATTCAGTACTTC. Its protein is CASSLVLAGFKAKNIQYF. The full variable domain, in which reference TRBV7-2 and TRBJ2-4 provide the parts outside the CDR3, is GAGVSQSPSNKVTEKGKDVELRCDPISGHTALYWYRQSLGQGLEFLIYFQGNSAPDKSGLPSDRFSAERTGGSVSTLTIQRTQQEDSAVYLCASSLVLAGFKAKNIQYFGAGTRLSVL.

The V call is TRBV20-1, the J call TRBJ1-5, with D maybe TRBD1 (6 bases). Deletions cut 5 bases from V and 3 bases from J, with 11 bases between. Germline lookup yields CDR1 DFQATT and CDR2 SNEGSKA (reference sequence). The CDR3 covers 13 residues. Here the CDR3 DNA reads TGCAGTGCTCGAAGACAGGACAATCAGCCCCAGCATTTT. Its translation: CSARRQDNQPQHF.

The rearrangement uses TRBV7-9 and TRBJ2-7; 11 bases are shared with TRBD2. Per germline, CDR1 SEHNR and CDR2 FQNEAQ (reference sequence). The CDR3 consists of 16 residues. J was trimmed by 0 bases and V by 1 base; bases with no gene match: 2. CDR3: CASSLVTSGNSYEQYF. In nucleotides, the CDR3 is TGTGCCAGCAGCTTAGTGACTAGCGGGAACTCCTACGAGCAGTACTTC.

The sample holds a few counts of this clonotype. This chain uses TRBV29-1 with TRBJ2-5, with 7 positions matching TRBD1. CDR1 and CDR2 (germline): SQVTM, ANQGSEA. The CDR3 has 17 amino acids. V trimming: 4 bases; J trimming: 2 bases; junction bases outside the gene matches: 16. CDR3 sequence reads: CSVAALGDRLSQETQYF. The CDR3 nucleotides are TGCAGCGTTGCAGCGCTGGGGGACAGACTCTCTCAAGAGACCCAGTACTTC.

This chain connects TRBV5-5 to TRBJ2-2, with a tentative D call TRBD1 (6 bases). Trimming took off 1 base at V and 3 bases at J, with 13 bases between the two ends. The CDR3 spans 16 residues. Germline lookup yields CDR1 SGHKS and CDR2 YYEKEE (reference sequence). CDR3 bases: TGTGCCAGCAGCTTGCTTCCCAAGGGGGACACCGGGGAGCTGTTTTTT. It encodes CASSLLPKGDTGELFF.

For the CDR3, the DNA is TGTGCCAGCTCATATTCCGGGACTAGCGGGAGCCTGGAGACCCAGTACTTC. The encoded protein is CASSYSGTSGSLETQYF. The V and J genes are TRBV18 and TRBJ2-5; 14 bases are a match to TRBD2. Germline values: CDR1 KGHSH, CDR2 LQKENI. The CDR3 has 17 amino acids. V lost 5 bases to trimming and J lost 5 bases; unmatched junction nucleotides: 10.

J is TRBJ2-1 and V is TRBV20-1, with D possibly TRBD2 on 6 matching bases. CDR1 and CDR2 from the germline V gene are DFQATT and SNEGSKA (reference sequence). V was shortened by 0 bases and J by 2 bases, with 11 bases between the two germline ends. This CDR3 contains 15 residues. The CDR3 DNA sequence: TGCAGTGCTAGAGATTTTCTAGCGCCCTACAATGAGCAGTTCTTC. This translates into CSARDFLAPYNEQFF.

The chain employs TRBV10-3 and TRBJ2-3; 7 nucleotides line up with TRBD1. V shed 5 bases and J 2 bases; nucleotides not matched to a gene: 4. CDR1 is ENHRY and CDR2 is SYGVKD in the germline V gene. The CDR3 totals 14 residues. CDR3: CAISLGQNTDTQYF. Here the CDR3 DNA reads TGTGCCATCAGTTTGGGACAGAACACAGATACGCAGTATTTT.

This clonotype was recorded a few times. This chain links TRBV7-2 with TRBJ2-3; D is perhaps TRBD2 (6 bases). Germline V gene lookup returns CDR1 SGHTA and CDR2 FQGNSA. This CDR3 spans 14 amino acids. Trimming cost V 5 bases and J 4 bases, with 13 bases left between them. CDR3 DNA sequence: TGTGCCAGCAGCAAGACTAGTAAGCCAGATACGCAGTATTTT. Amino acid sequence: CASSKTSKPDTQYF.

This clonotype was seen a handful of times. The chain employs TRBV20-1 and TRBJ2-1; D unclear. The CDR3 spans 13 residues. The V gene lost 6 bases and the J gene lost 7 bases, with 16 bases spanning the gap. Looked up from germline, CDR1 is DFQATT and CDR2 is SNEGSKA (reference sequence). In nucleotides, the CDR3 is TGCAGTGCCACCGGCCAAATAGGGAATGAGCAGTTCTTC. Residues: CSATGQIGNEQFF.

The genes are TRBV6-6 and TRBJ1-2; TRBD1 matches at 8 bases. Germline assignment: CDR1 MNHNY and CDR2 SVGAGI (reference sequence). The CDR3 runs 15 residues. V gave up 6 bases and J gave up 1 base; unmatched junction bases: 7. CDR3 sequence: CASSAQGAGNYGYTF. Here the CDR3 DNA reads TGTGCCAGCAGCGCCCAGGGGGCAGGTAACTATGGCTACACCTTC.

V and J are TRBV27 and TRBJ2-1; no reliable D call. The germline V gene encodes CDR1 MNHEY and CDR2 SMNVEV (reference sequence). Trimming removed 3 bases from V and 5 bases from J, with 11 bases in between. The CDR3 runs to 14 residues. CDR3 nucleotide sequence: TGTGCCAGCAGTTTCGGGTCGACCAACAATGAGCAGTTCTTC. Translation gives CASSFGSTNNEQFF.

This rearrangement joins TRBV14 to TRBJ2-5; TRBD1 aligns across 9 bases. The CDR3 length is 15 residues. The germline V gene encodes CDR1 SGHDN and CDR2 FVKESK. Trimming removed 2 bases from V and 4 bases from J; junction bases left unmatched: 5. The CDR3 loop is CASSQQQGAGETQYF. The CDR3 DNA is TGTGCCAGCAGCCAACAACAGGGGGCTGGAGAGACCCAGTACTTC.

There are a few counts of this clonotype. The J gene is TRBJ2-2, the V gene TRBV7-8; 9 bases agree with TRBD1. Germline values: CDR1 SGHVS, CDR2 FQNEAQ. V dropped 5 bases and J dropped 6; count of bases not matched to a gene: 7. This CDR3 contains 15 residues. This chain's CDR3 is CASSMGQGLPGELFF. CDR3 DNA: TGTGCCAGCAGCATGGGACAGGGTCTCCCCGGGGAGCTGTTTTTT.

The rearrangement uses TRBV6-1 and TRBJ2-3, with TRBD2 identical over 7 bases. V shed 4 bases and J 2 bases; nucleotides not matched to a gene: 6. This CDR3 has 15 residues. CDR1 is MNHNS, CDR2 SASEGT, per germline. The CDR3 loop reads CASSVAGHHTDTQYF. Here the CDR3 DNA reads TGTGCCAGCAGTGTAGCGGGCCATCACACAGATACGCAGTATTTT.

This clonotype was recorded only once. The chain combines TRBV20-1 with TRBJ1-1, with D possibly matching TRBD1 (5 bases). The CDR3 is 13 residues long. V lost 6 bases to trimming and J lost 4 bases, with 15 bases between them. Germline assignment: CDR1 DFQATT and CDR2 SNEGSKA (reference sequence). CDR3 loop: CSASGRAGTEAFF. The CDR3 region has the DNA TGCAGTGCCAGTGGCAGGGCGGGCACTGAAGCTTTCTTT.

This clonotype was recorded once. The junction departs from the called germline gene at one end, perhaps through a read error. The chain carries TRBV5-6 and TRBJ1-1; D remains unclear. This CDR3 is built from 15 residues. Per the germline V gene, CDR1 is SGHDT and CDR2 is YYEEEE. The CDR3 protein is CAGSSVGILIAEAFF. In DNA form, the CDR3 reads TGTGCCGGCAGCTCCGTGGGAATTCTTATCGCTGAAGCTTTCTTT. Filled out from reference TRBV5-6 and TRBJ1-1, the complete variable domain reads DAGVTQSPTHLIKTRGQQVTLRCSPKSGHDTVSWYQQALGQGPQFIFQYYEEEERQRGNFPDRFSGHQFPNYSSELNVNALLLGDSALYLCAGSSVGILIAEAFFGQGTRLTVV.

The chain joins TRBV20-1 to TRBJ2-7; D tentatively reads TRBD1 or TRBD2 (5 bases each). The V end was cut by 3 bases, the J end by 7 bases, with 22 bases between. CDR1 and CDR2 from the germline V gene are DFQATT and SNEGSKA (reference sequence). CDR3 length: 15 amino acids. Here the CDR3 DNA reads TGCAGTGCTAGCCCGACCCGGGACCGCTCGTGGGAGCAGTACTTC. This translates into CSASPTRDRSWEQYF.

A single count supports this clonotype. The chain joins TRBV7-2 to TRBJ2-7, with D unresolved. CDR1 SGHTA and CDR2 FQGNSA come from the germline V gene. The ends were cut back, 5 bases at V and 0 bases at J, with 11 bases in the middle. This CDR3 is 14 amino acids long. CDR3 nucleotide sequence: TGTGCCAGCAGCGTAAGTCAAAGCTCCTACGAGCAGTACTTC. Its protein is CASSVSQSSYEQYF. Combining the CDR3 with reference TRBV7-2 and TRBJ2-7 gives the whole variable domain GAGVSQSPSNKVTEKGKDVELRCDPISGHTALYWYRQSLGQGLEFLIYFQGNSAPDKSGLPSDRFSAERTGGSVSTLTIQRTQQEDSAVYLCASSVSQSSYEQYFGPGTRLTVT.

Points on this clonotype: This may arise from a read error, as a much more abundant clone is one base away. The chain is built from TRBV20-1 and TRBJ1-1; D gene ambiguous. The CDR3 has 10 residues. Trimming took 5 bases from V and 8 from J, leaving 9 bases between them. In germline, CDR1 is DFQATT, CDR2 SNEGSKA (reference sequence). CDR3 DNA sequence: TGCAGTGCTCCACAATTGGAAGCTTTCTTT. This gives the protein CSAPQLEAFF.

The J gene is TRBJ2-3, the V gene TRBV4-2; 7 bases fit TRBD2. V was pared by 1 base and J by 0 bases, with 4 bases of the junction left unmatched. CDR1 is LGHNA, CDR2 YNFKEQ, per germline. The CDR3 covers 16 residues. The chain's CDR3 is CASSQGRRGSTDTQYF. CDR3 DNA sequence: TGTGCCAGCAGCCAAGGGAGGCGGGGGAGCACAGATACGCAGTATTTT.

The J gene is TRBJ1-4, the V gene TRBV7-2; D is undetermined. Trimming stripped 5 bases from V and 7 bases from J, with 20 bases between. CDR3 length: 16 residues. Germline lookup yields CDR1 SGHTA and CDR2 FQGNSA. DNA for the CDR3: TGTGCCAGCAGCCCGACGGAGATGGATACTGGTGAAAAACTGTTTTTT. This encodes CASSPTEMDTGEKLFF.

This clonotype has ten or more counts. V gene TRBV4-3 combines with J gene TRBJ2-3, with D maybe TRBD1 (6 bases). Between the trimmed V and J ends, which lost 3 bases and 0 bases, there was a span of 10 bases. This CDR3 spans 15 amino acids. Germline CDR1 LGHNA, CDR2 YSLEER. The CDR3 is CASSHNRASTDTQYF. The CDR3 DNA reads TGCGCCAGCAGCCATAACAGGGCAAGCACAGATACGCAGTATTTT.

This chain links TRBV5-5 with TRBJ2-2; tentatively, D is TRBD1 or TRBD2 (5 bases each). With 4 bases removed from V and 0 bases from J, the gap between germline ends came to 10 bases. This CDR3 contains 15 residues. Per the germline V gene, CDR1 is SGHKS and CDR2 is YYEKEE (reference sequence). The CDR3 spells CASSTGTANTGELFF. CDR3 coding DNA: TGTGCCAGCAGCACCGGGACGGCGAACACCGGGGAGCTGTTTTTT.

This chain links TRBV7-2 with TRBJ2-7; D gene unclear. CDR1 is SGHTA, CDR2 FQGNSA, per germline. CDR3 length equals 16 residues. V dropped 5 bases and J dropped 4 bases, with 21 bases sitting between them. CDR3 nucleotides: TGTGCCAGCAGCCCCGCCCCCTCGCTGTCGGGTTACGAGCAGTACTTC. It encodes CASSPAPSLSGYEQYF.